The 5 T cell receptor beta chains listed next were all sequenced from one sample in a study of graft-versus-host responses after intestinal transplantation. Sequencing used immunoSEQ multiplex PCR; TCRdb keeps in-frame clones, though not all of them. Found here are roughly 9,000 clones, approximately 30% of them singletons; the top ten hold roughly 4.7%. The sample was alloreactive CD4+ T cells from a mixed lymphocyte reaction culture, taken before intestinal transplant. Subset given: CFSE-low proliferating T cells sorted from roughly six-day pre-transplant mixed lymphocyte reaction (GvH or HvG direction). All receptors come from a human patient who received an intestinal transplant.

This clone has only a few counts. This chain joins TRBV5-6 and TRBJ2-1; D may be TRBD2 (5 bases). The V end was cut by 5 bases, the J end by 6 bases, with 15 bases between. CDR1 is SGHDT, CDR2 YYEEEE, per germline. There are 14 residues in the CDR3. CDR3 in amino acids: CASSFLAPANEQFF. As DNA, the CDR3 is TGTGCCAGCAGTTTCCTAGCCCCAGCCAATGAGCAGTTCTTC.

The rearrangement links TRBV18 to TRBJ1-4; D is unclear. Germline V CDR1 and CDR2: KGHSH, LQKENI. The CDR3 runs 13 residues. With 0 bases removed from V and 7 bases from J, the gap between germline ends came to 6 bases. The CDR3 DNA reads TGTGCCAGCTCACCACCGGAGGGTGAAAAACTGTTTTTT. Translating it yields CASSPPEGEKLFF.

This clone was counted a few times. J is TRBJ1-5 and V is TRBV4-1; D gene uncertain. Germline V lookup: CDR1 MGHRA, CDR2 YSYEKL. The CDR3 is 17 residues long. V was shortened by 3 bases and J by 8 bases, with 23 bases between the two germline ends. In nucleotides, the CDR3 is TGCGCCAGCAGCCAGATAGCGCTCGGGAGAGGTAGGGAGCCCCAGCATTTT. Translated, it gives CASSQIALGRGREPQHF.

This clone showed up just a few times. The chain carries TRBV19 and TRBJ2-5; 7 bases line up with TRBD2. Germline CDR1 reads LNHDA; CDR2 reads SQIVND (reference sequence). The V and J ends lost 1 base and 1 base, in that order; junction bases with no gene match: 6. This CDR3 has 16 amino acids. Here the CDR3 DNA reads TGTGCCAGTAGTATAGGGGGGACTACCGTCCAAGAGACCCAGTACTTC. Its translation: CASSIGGTTVQETQYF.

The chain couples TRBV15 to TRBJ1-5; the match to TRBD1 covers 9 bases. Trimming took 2 bases from V and 5 from J; bases not matched to a gene: 4. Germline CDR1 and CDR2: LNHNV and YYDKDF (reference sequence). There are 15 residues in the CDR3. The DNA for the CDR3 is TGTGCCACCAGCAGATGGGGACAGGGAGATCAGCCCCAGCATTTT. Translated: CATSRWGQGDQPQHF.